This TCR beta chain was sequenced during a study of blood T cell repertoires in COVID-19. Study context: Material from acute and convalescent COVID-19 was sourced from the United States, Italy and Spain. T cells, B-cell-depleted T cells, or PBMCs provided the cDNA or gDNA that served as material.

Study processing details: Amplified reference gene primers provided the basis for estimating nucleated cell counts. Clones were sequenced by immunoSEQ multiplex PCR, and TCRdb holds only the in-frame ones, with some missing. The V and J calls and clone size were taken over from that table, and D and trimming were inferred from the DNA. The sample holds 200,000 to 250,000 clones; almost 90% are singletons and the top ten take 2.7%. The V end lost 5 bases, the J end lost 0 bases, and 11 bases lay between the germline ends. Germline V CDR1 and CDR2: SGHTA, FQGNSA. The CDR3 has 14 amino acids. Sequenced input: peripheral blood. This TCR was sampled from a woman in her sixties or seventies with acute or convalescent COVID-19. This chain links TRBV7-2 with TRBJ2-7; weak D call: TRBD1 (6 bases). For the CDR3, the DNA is TGTGCCAGCAGCCCCGACAGGAGCTCCTACGAGCAGTACTTC. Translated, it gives CASSPDRSSYEQYF.